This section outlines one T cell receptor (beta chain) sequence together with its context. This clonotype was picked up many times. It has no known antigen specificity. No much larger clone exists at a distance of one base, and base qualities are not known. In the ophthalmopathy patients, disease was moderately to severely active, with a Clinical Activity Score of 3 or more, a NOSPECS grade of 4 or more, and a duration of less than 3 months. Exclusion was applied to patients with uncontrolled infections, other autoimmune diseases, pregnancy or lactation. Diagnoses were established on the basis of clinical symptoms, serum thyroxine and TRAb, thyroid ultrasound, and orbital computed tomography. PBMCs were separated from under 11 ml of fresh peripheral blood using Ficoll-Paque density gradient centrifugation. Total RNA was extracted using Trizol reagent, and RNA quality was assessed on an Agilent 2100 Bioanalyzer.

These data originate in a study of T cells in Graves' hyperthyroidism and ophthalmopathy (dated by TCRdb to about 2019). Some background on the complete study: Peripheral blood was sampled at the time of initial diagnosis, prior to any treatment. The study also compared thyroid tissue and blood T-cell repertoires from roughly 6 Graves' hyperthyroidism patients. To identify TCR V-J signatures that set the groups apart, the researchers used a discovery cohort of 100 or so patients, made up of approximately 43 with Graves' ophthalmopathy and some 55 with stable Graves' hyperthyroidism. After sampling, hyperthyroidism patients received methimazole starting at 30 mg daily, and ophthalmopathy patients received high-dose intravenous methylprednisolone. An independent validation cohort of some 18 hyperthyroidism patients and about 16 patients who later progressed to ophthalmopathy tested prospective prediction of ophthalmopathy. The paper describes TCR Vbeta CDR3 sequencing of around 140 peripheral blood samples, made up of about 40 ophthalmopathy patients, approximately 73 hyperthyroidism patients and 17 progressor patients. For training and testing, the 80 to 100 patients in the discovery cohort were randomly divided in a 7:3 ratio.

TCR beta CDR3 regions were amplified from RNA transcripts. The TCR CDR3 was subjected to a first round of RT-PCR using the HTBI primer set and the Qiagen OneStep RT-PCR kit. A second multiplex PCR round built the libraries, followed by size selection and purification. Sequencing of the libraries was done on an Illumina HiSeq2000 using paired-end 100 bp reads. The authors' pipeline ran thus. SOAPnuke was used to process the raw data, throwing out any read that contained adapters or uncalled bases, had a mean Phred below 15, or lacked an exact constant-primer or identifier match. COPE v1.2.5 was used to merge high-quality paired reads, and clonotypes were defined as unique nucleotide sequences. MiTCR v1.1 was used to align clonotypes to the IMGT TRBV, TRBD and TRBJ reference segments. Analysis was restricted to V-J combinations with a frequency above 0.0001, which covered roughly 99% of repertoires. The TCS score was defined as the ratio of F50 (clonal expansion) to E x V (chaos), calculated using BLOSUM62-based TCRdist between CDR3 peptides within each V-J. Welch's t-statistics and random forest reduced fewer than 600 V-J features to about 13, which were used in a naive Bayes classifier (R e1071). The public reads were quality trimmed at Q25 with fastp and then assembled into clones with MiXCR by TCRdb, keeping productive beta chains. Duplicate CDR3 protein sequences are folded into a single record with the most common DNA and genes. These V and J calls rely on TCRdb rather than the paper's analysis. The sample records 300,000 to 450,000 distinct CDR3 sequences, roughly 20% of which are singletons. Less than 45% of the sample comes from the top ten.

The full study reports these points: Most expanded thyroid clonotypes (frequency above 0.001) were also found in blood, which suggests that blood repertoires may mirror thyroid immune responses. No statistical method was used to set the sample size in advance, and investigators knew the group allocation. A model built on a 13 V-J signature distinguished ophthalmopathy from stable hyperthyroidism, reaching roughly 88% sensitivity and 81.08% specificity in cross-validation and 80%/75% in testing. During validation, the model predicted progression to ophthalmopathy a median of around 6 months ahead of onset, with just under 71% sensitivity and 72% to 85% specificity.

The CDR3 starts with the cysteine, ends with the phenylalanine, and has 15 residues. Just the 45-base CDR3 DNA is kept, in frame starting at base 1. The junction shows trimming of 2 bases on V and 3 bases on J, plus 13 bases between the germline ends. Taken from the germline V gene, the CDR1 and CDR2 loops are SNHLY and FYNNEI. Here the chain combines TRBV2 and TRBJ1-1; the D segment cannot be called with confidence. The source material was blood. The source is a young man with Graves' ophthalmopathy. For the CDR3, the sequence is CASSEYGRVDTEAFF. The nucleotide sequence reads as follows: TGTGCCAGCAGTGAATACGGTAGGGTAGACACTGAAGCTTTCTTT.